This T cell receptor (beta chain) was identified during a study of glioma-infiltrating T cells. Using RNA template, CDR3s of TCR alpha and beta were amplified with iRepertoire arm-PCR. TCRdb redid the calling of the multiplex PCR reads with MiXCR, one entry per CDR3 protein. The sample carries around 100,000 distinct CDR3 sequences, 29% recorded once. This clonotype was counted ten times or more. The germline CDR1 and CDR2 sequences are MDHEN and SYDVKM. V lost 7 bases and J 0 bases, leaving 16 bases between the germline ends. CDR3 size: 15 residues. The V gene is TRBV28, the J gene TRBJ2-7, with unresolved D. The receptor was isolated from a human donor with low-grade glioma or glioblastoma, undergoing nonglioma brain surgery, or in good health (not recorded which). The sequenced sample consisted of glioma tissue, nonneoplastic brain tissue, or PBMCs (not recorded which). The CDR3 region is CASKEYRASSYEQYF. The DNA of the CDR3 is TGTGCCAGCAAGGAGTATAGGGCAAGCTCCTACGAGCAGTACTTC.